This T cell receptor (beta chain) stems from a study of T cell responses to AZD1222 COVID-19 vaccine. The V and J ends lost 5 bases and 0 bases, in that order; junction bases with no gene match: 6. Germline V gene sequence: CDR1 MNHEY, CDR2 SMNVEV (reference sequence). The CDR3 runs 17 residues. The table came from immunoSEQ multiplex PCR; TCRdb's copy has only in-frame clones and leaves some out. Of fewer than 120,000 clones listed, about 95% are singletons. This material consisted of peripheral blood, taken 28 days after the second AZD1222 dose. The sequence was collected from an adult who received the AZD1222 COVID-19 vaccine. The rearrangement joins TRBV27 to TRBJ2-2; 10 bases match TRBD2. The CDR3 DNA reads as TGTGCCAGCAGTAGGCTAGCGGGAGTCGCGAACACCGGGGAGCTGTTTTTT. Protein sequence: CASSRLAGVANTGELFF.